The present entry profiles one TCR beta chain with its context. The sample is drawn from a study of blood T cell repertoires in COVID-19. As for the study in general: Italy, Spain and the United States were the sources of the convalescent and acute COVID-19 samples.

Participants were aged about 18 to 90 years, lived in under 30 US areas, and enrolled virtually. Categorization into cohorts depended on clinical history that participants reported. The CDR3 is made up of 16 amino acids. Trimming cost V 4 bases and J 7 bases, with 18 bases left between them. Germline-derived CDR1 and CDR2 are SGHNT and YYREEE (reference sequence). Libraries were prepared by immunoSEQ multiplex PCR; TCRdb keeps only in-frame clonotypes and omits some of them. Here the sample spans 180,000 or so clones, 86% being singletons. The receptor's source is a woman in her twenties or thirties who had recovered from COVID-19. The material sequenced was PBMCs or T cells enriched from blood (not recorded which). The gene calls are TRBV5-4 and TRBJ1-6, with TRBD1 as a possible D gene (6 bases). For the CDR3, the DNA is TGTGCCAGCAGCCCGCAGCGGGGGGCGCGGAATTCACCCCTCCACTTT. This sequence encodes CASSPQRGARNSPLHF.